The 7 T cell receptor beta chains presented below share a single source sample, sequenced in a study of blood T cell repertoires in COVID-19. TCRdb's copy holds only in-frame clones and misses some; the assay was immunoSEQ multiplex PCR. The sample contains approximately 85,000 clones, approximately 90% of which appear only once. Sequenced input: peripheral blood. The receptors were sampled from a man over 45 with active or convalescent COVID-19.

V gene TRBV29-1 combines with J gene TRBJ2-2; D not resolved. CDR1 and CDR2 (germline): SQVTM, ANQGSEA. The CDR3 is 12 amino acids. V was shortened by 4 bases and J by 5 bases, with 8 bases between the two germline ends. The CDR3 here is CSVAVTTGELFF. The CDR3 nucleotides read TGCAGCGTTGCCGTGACTACCGGGGAGCTGTTTTTT.

V is TRBV7-2 and J is TRBJ2-7; 8 bases fit TRBD2. CDR3 size: 16 residues. V lost 1 base to trimming and J lost 0 bases; unmatched junction nucleotides: 5. Germline V lookup: CDR1 SGHTA, CDR2 FQGNSA. The chain's CDR3 is CASSLGGLVSSYEQYF. CDR3 nucleotides: TGTGCCAGCAGCTTAGGGGGACTAGTGAGCTCCTACGAGCAGTACTTC. The full variable domain, in which reference TRBV7-2 and TRBJ2-7 provide the parts outside the CDR3, is GAGVSQSPSNKVTEKGKDVELRCDPISGHTALYWYRQSLGQGLEFLIYFQGNSAPDKSGLPSDRFSAERTGGSVSTLTIQRTQQEDSAVYLCASSLGGLVSSYEQYFGPGTRLTVT.

The chain recombines TRBV5-1 with TRBJ2-5, with 7 bases identical to TRBD1. Germline trimming cut 6 bases from V and 5 bases from J; bases unmatched to any gene: 10. The CDR3 is made up of 14 amino acids. Germline lookup yields CDR1 SGHRS and CDR2 YFSETQ. CDR3 in DNA: TGCGCCAGCAACCAGCGAGGGGGCGAGGAGACCCAGTACTTC. It specifies CASNQRGGEETQYF. The full variable domain, completed using reference TRBV5-1 and TRBJ2-5, is KAGVTQTPRYLIKTRGQQVTLSCSPISGHRSVSWYQQTPGQGLQFLFEYFSETQRNKGNFPGRFSGRQFSNSRSEMNVSTLELGDSALYLCASNQRGGEETQYFGPGTRLLVL.

V usage is TRBV11-2 and J usage is TRBJ2-1; D perhaps matches TRBD1 (5 bases). Germline V gene data show CDR1 as SGHAT and CDR2 as FQNNGV. The CDR3 spans 15 residues. Trimming pared 5 bases from V and 6 bases from J, leaving 17 bases between. The CDR3 reads CASSEESGPPNEQFF. In nucleotides, the CDR3 is TGTGCCAGCAGCGAAGAATCAGGGCCCCCCAATGAGCAGTTCTTC.

The chain joins TRBV19 to TRBJ2-7; TRBD1 aligns across 12 bases. Per germline, CDR1 LNHDA and CDR2 SQIVND (reference sequence). V gave up 8 bases and J gave up 4 bases; unmatched junction bases: 12. The CDR3 consists of 16 residues. The CDR3 sequence: CASQSGRDRGRYEQYF. The CDR3 DNA reads TGTGCCAGTCAATCCGGAAGGGACAGGGGGCGTTACGAGCAGTACTTC.

This rearrangement joins TRBV18 to TRBJ2-6, with D possibly TRBD2 on 5 matching bases. V gave up 5 bases and J gave up 4 bases, with 12 bases separating them. Germline assignment: CDR1 KGHSH and CDR2 LQKENI. The CDR3 runs 15 residues. The CDR3 loop reads CASSNGVAGANVLTF. CDR3 DNA: TGTGCCAGCTCAAACGGGGTTGCAGGGGCCAACGTCCTGACTTTC.

The V and J genes are TRBV12-3 or TRBV12-4 and TRBJ2-3; TRBD2 might be the D (7 bases). This CDR3 region has 11 residues. The CDR3 sequence is CAGGASDTQYF. The CDR3 DNA sequence: TGTGCGGGGGGGGCCTCAGATACGCAGTATTTT.